This T cell receptor beta chain was sequenced in a study of T-cell memory formation after mild COVID-19. General study points: A balance of CD4 and CD8 characterized clones contracting day 15 to 85, whereas later expanders leaned CD4+.

TCRdb reanalysed the 5' RACE reads using MiXCR and keeps one entry per CDR3 protein. The top ten clones hold about 14% of a sample with about 140,000 distinct CDR3 sequences, roughly 15% of them seen once. This clonotype showed up just a few times. No antigen is known for it. V dropped 6 bases and J dropped 1 base, with 19 bases sitting between them. The CDR3 runs 17 residues. CDR1 and CDR2 (germline): KGHSH, LQKENI. The sequenced sample was PBMCs or a T cell subset sorted from them (not recorded which). The chain is built from TRBV18 and TRBJ2-4; the D is unclear. This clonotype was sampled from an adult woman who had mild COVID-19 (a few samples of this study predate the infection). Cell type and time point are not known. The CDR3 protein is CASSIRVYPEAKNIQYF. CDR3 nucleotide sequence: TGTGCCAGCTCCATCCGGGTCTACCCAGAGGCCAAAAACATTCAGTACTTC.